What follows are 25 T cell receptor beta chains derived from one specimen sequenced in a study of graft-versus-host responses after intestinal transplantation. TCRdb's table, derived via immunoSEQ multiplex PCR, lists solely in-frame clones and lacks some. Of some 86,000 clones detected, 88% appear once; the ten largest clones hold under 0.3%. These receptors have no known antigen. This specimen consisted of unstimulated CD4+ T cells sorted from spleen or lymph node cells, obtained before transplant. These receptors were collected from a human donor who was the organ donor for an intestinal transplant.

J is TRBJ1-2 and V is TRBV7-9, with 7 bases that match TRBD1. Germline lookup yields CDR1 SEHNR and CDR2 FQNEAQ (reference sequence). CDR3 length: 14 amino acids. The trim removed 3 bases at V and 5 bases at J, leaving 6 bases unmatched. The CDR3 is CASSLGDRVYGYTF. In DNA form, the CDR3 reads TGTGCCAGCAGCTTGGGTGACAGGGTTTATGGCTACACCTTC. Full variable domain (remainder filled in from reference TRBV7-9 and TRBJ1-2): DTGVSQNPRHKITKRGQNVTFRCDPISEHNRLYWYRQTLGQGPEFLTYFQNEAQLEKSRLLSDRFSAERPKGSFSTLEIQRTEQGDSAMYLCASSLGDRVYGYTFGSGTRLTVV.

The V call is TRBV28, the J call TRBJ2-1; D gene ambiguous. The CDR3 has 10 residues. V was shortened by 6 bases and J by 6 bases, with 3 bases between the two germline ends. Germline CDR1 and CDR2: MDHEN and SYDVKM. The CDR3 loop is CASSRNEQFF. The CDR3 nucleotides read TGTGCCAGCAGCCGCAATGAGCAGTTCTTC.

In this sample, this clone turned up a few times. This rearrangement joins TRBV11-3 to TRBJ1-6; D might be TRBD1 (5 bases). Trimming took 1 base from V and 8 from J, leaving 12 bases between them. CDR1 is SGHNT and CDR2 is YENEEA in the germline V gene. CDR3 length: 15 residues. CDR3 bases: TGTGCCAGCAGCTTAGGGGGCAGGCGAGATTCACCCCTCCACTTT. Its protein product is CASSLGGRRDSPLHF. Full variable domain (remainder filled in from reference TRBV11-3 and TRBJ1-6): EAGVVQSPRYKIIEKKQPVAFWCNPISGHNTLYWYLQNLGQGPELLIRYENEEAVDDSQLPKDRFSAERLKGVDSTLKIQPAELGDSAVYLCASSLGGRRDSPLHFGNGTRLTVT.

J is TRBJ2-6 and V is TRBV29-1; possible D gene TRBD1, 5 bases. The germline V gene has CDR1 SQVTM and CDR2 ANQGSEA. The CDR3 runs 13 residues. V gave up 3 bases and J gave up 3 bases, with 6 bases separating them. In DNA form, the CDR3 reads TGCAGCGTTGACAGGGATGGGGCCAACGTCCTGACTTTC. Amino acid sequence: CSVDRDGANVLTF.

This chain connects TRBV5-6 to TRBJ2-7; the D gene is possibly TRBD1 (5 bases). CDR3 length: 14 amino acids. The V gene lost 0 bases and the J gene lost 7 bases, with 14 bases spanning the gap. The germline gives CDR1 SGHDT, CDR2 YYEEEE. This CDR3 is CASSLAGLSREQYF. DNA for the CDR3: TGTGCCAGCAGCTTGGCAGGGTTAAGTAGGGAGCAGTACTTC. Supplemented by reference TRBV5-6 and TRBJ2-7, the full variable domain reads DAGVTQSPTHLIKTRGQQVTLRCSPKSGHDTVSWYQQALGQGPQFIFQYYEEEERQRGNFPDRFSGHQFPNYSSELNVNALLLGDSALYLCASSLAGLSREQYFGPGTRLTVT.

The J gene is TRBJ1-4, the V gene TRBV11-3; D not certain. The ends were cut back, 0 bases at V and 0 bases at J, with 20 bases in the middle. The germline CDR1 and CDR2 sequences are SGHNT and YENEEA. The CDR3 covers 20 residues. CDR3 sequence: CASSLEEVTEHTATNEKLFF. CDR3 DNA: TGTGCCAGCAGCTTAGAAGAGGTTACTGAACATACCGCAACTAATGAAAAACTGTTTTTT. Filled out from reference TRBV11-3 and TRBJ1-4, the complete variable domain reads EAGVVQSPRYKIIEKKQPVAFWCNPISGHNTLYWYLQNLGQGPELLIRYENEEAVDDSQLPKDRFSAERLKGVDSTLKIQPAELGDSAVYLCASSLEEVTEHTATNEKLFFGSGTQLSVL.

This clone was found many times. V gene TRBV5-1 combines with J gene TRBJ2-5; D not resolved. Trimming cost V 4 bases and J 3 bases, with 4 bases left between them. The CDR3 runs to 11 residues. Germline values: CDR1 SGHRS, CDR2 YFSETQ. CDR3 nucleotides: TGCGCCAGCAGCCTCGAAGAGACCCAGTACTTC. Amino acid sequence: CASSLEETQYF.

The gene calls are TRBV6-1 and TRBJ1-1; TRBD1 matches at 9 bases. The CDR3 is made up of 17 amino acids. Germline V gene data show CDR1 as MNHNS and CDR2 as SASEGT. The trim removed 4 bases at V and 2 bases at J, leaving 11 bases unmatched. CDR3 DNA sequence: TGTGCCAGCAGTGTAGATACAGGGGGCGGACGTAACACTGAAGCTTTCTTT. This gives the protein CASSVDTGGGRNTEAFF.

This CDR3 reads CASSLGTGRGQPQHF. DNA for the CDR3: TGTGCCAGCAGCTTAGGCACAGGGAGGGGTCAGCCCCAGCATTTT. The gene calls are TRBV7-8 and TRBJ1-5, with D perhaps matching TRBD1 (6 bases). The CDR3 is 15 residues long. The V end lost 1 base, the J end lost 6 bases, and 13 bases lay between the germline ends. Germline CDR1 is SGHVS and CDR2 is FQNEAQ.

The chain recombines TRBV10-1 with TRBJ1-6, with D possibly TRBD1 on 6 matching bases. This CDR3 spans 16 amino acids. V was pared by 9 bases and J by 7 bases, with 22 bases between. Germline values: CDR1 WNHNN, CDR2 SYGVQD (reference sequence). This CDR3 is CARHPRETGINSPLHF. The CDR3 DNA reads TGCGCCAGGCACCCCCGAGAAACAGGGATAAATTCACCCCTCCACTTT.

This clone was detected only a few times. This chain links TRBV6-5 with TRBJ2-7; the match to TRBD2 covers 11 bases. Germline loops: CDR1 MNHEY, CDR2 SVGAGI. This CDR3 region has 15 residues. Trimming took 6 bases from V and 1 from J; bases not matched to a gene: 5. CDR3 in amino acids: CASSHLAGGSYEQYF. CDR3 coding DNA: TGTGCCAGCAGCCACTTAGCGGGAGGGTCCTACGAGCAGTACTTC.

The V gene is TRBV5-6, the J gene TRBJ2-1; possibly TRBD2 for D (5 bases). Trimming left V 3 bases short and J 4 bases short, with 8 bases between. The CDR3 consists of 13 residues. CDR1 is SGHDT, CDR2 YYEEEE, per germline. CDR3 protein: CASSSDWYNEQFF. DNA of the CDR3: TGTGCCAGCAGCTCGGACTGGTACAATGAGCAGTTCTTC.

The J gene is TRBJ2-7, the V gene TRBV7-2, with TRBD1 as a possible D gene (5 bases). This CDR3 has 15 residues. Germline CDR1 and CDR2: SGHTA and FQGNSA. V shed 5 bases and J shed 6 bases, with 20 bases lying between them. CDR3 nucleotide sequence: TGTGCCAGCAGCCCCGAGGCCCGGTCGACAGTCGAGCAGTACTTC. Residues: CASSPEARSTVEQYF.

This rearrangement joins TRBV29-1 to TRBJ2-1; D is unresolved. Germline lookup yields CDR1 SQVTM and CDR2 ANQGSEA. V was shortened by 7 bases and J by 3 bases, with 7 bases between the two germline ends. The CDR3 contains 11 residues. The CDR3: CSAGHYNEQFF. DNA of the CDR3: TGCAGCGCTGGGCACTACAATGAGCAGTTCTTC.

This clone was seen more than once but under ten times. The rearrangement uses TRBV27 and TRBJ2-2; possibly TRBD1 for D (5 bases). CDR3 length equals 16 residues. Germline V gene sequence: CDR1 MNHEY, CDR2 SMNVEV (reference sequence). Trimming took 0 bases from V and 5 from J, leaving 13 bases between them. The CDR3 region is CASSLSRPQGTGELFF. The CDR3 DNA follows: TGTGCCAGCAGTTTATCCCGTCCCCAGGGAACCGGGGAGCTGTTTTTT.

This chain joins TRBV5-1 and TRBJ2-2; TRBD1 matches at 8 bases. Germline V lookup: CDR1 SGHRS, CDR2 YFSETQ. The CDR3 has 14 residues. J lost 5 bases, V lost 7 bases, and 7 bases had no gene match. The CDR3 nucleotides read TGCGCCAGCCGCGGACAGGGTGGGACCGGGGAGCTGTTTTTT. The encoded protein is CASRGQGGTGELFF.

CDR3 bases: TGTGCCAGCAGTAGCCCCGGGGAGCTGTTTTTT. Encoded protein: CASSSPGELFF. The V gene is TRBV6-5, the J gene TRBJ2-2, with unresolved D. Trimming took 5 bases from V and 6 from J, leaving 4 bases between them. The CDR3 spans 11 residues. Per the germline V gene, CDR1 is MNHEY and CDR2 is SVGAGI.

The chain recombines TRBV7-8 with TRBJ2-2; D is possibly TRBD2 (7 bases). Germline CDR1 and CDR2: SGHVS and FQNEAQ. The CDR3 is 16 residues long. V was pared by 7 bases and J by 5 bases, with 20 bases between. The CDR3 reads CASTATGGRGTGELFF. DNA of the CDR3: TGTGCCAGCACGGCCACCGGGGGGCGCGGGACCGGGGAGCTGTTTTTT.

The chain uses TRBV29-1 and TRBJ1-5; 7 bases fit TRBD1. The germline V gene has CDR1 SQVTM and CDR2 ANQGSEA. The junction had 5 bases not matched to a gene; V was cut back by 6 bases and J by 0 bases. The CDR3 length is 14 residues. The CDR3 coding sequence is TGCAGCGTAGCAACAGGGGCTAGCAATCAGCCCCAGCATTTT. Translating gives CSVATGASNQPQHF.

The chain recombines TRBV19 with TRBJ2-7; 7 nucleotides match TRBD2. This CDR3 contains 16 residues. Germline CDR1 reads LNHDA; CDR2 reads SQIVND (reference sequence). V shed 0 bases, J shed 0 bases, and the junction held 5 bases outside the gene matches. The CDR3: CASSIDRGDYSYEQYF. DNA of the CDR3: TGTGCCAGTAGTATAGATCGGGGGGACTACTCCTACGAGCAGTACTTC.

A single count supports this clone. The CDR3 loop is CASSPSGLNTEAFF. The CDR3 DNA follows: TGTGCCAGCAGTCCCTCGGGGTTGAACACTGAAGCTTTCTTT. This rearrangement joins TRBV7-3 to TRBJ1-1; no firm D call. CDR1 and CDR2 (germline): SGHTA, FQGTGA. V lost 6 bases to trimming and J lost 0 bases, with 11 bases between them. This CDR3 contains 14 residues.

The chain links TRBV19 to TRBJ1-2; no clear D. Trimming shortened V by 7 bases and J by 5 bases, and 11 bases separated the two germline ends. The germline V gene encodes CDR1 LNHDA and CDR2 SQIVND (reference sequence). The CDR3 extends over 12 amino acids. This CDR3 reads CASTLSGYGYTF. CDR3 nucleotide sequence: TGTGCCAGTACGTTGTCGGGGTATGGCTACACCTTC.

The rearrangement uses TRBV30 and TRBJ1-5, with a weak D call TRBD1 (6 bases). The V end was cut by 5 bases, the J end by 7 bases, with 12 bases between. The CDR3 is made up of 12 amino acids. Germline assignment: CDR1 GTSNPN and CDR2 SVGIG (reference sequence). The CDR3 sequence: CAWGRGNQPQHF. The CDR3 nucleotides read TGTGCCTGGGGGAGGGGGAACCAGCCCCAGCATTTT.

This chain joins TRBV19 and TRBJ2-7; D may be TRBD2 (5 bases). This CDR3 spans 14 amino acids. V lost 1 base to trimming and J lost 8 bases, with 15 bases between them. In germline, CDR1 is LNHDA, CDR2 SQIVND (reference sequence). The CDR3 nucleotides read TGTGCCAGTAGTATAGCGGGATCTAAGATGAAGCAGTACTTC. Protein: CASSIAGSKMKQYF.

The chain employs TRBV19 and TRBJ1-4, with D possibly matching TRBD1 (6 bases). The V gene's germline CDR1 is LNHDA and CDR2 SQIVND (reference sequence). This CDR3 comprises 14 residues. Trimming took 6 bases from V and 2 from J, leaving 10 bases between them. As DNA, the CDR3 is TGTGCCAGTAGCAGGGGTCGGACTAATGAAAAACTGTTTTTT. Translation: CASSRGRTNEKLFF.